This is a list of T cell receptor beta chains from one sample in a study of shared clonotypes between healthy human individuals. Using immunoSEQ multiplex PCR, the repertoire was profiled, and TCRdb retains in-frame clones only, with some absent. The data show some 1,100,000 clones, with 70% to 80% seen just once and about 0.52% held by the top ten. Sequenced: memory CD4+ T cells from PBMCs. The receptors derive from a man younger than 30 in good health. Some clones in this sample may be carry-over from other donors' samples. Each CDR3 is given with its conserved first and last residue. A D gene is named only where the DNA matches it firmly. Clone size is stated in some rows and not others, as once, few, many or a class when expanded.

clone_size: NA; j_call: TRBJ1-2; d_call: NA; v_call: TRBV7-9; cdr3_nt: TGTGCCAGCAGCTCAAGCCGGGACGGGGGGAGGAAAGGCTACACCTTC; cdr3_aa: CASSSSRDGGRKGYTF
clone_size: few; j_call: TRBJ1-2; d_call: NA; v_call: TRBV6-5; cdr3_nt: TGTGCCAGCACTTCCTTCGGGCGCGTGGGCTACACCTTC; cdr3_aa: CASTSFGRVGYTF
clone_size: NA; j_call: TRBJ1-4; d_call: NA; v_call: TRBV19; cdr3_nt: TGTGCCAGTAGCCAGGGACGGAAACTGTTTTTT; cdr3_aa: CASSQGRKLFF
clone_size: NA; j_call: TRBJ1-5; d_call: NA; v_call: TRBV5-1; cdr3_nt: TGCGCCAGCAGCTTGAGGGCAGCTGATAGCAATCAGCCCCAGCATTTT; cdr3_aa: CASSLRAADSNQPQHF
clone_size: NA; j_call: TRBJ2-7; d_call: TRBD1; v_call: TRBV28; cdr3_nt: TGTGCCAGCAGCACCCGGGACAGGGTTTACGAGCAGTACTTC; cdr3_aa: CASSTRDRVYEQYF
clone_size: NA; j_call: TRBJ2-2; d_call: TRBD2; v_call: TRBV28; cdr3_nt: TGTGCCAGCAGAACCGGTGGCGGGAGTGGTGCCGGGGAGCTGTTTTTT; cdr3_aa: CASRTGGGSGAGELFF
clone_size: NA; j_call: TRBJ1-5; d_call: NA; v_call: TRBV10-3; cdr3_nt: TGTGCCATCAGTTCATTACAGGGAGAGCAGCCCCAGCATTTT; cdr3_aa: CAISSLQGEQPQHF
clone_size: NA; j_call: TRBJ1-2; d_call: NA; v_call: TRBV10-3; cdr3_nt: TGTGCCATCAGTGAGGGAATAACGGATCGCTACACCTTC; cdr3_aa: CAISEGITDRYTF
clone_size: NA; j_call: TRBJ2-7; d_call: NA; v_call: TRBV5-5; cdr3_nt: TGTGCCAGCAGCCGCGTCGCGGAGGGGGCGAGCGAGCAGTACTTC; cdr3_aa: CASSRVAEGASEQYF
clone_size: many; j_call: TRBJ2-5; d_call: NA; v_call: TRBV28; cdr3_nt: TGTGCCAGCAGTGGATGGAGGGCCCAGTACTTC; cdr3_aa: CASSGWRAQYF
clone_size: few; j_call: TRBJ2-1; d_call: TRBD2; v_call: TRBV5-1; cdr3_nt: TGCGCCAGCAGCCGACTAGCGGGAGCCGCCTACAATGAGCAGTTCTTC; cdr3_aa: CASSRLAGAAYNEQFF
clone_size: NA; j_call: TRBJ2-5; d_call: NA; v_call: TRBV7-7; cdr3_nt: TGTGCCAGCAGCTTAGAGGGCCGAGGGGTGACCCAGTACTTC; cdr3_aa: CASSLEGRGVTQYF
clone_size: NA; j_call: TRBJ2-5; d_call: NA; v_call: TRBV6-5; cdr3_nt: TGTGCCAGCAGTCGGGGTTTTATGGAGACCCAGTACTTC; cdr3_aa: CASSRGFMETQYF
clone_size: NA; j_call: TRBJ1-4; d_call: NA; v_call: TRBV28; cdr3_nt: TGTGCCAGCAGTCAGGGCGGCGAAAAACTGTTTTTT; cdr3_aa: CASSQGGEKLFF
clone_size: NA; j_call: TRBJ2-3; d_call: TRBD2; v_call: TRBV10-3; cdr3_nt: TGTGCCATCAGTGAATCCAGCGGGAGGATAGATACGCAGTATTTT; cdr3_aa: CAISESSGRIDTQYF
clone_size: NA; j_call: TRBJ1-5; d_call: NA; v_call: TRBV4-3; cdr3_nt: TGCGCCAGCAGCCAAGATAGCAGGGCGGGCCAGCCCCAGCATTTT; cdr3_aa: CASSQDSRAGQPQHF
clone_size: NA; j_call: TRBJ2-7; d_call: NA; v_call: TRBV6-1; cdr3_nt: TGTGCCAGCAGTGAAATGGGGAGCTCCTACGAGCAGTACTTC; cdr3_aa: CASSEMGSSYEQYF
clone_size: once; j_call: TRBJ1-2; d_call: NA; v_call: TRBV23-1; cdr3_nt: TGCGCCAGCAGTCAAGACTACAGTGGTCCCAACTATGGCTACACCTTC; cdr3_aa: CASSQDYSGPNYGYTF
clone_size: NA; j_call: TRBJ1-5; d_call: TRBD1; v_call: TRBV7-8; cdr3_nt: TGTGCCAGCAGCTTAGCAAGAGCGACAGGGGGCAATCAGCCCCAGCATTTT; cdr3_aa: CASSLARATGGNQPQHF
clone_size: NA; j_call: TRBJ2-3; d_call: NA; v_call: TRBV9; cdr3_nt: TGTGCCAGCAGCCCAGGGGACTACACAGATACGCAGTATTTT; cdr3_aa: CASSPGDYTDTQYF
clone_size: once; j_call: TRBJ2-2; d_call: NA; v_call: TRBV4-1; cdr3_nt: TGCGCCAGCAGCCCCTTGGGACAAACGAACACCGGGGAGCTGTTTTTT; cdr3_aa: CASSPLGQTNTGELFF
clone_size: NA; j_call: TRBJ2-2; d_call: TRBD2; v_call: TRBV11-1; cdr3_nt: TGTGCCAGCAGCCTTGGACTAGCGGGAGCGAGGGAGCTGTTTTTT; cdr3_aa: CASSLGLAGARELFF
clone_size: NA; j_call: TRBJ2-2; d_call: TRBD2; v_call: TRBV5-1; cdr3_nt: TGCGCCAGCAGCCCGCTAGCGGGGGCGAACGGGGAGCTGTTTTTT; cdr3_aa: CASSPLAGANGELFF
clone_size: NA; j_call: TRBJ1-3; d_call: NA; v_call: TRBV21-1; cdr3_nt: TGTGCCAGCAGCAAAGCTTCTCCCCCGAGAGTGGAACATGGAAACACCATATATTTT; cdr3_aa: CASSKASPPRVEHGNTIYF